A single sample gave rise to the 30 T cell receptor beta chains below, sequenced in a study of T cell repertoires in ileal Crohn's disease. Assay used: immunoSEQ multiplex PCR; TCRdb lists only in-frame clones, some missing. The repertoire includes roughly 8,200 clones, about three quarters of them detected once, and 6.5% to 9% sits in the top ten. The sequenced sample consisted of ileal tissue. Source of these receptors: an adult with Crohn's disease.

V and J are TRBV9 and TRBJ2-1, with 8 bases lining up with TRBD1. This CDR3 contains 16 residues. Germline CDR1 and CDR2: SGDLS and YYNGEE. V dropped 0 bases and J dropped 7; count of bases not matched to a gene: 9. The CDR3: CASSVEENRGSNEQFF. The CDR3 DNA reads as TGTGCCAGCAGCGTAGAGGAGAACAGGGGGAGTAATGAGCAGTTCTTC.

This chain joins TRBV11-2 and TRBJ2-7, with 8 bases aligning to TRBD2. With V trimmed by 0 bases and J by 7 bases, 8 bases remained unmatched. This CDR3 is built from 15 residues. CDR1 is SGHAT, CDR2 FQNNGV, per germline. This CDR3 reads CASSLDGLAGREQYF. Here the CDR3 DNA reads TGTGCCAGCAGCTTAGATGGGTTAGCGGGGCGGGAGCAGTACTTC.

This rearrangement joins TRBV4-1 to TRBJ2-1; 7 bases line up with TRBD1. The CDR3 runs 17 residues. Germline CDR1 MGHRA, CDR2 YSYEKL. The junction had 14 bases not matched to a gene; V was cut back by 5 bases and J by 4 bases. CDR3 residues: CASSAGIWTGYYNEQFF. CDR3 nucleotides: TGCGCCAGCAGCGCAGGGATCTGGACAGGCTATTACAATGAGCAGTTCTTC.

The chain employs TRBV30 and TRBJ1-5, with D possibly being TRBD1 (6 bases). Germline assignment: CDR1 GTSNPN and CDR2 SVGIG (reference sequence). The CDR3 contains 14 residues. Trimming stripped 6 bases from V and 4 bases from J, with 16 bases between. This CDR3 reads CACDWGGRNQPQHF. DNA of the CDR3: TGTGCCTGTGATTGGGGGGGGCGAAATCAGCCCCAGCATTTT.

The chain uses TRBV28 and TRBJ2-7, with D perhaps TRBD1 (6 bases). This CDR3 has 14 residues. CDR1 and CDR2 (germline): MDHEN, SYDVKM. Trimming shortened V by 5 bases and J by 2 bases, and 13 bases separated the two germline ends. The CDR3 bases are TGTGCCAGCAGTCGTGGACAGACCCCCTACGAGCAGTACTTC. It translates to CASSRGQTPYEQYF.

The chain uses TRBV4-3 and TRBJ2-3; TRBD2 matches at 9 bases. From germline, CDR1 is LGHNA and CDR2 YSLEER. CDR3 size: 18 residues. V gave up 1 base and J gave up 0 bases; unmatched junction bases: 8. This chain's CDR3 is CASSQALSGGPSTDTQYF. In nucleotides, the CDR3 is TGCGCCAGCAGCCAAGCGCTCAGCGGGGGGCCTAGCACAGATACGCAGTATTTT.

The rearrangement uses TRBV30 and TRBJ1-1; a possible D gene is TRBD1 (5 bases). Trimming took 0 bases from V and 4 from J, leaving 12 bases between them. This CDR3 is built from 14 residues. Germline V gene sequence: CDR1 GTSNPN, CDR2 SVGIG (reference sequence). The CDR3: CAWSVQAGLTEAFF. In DNA, the CDR3 is TGTGCCTGGAGTGTCCAGGCAGGGCTCACTGAAGCTTTCTTT.

This clone was seen a handful of times. Other DNA sequences in this sample translate to the same CDR3. The chain recombines TRBV4-3 with TRBJ2-4; TRBD1 aligns across 10 bases. Germline CDR1 is LGHNA and CDR2 is YSLEER. J was trimmed by 0 bases and V by 0 bases; bases with no gene match: 5. The CDR3 loop spans 18 amino acids. The CDR3 here is CASSQDPRTGGAKNIQYF. The CDR3 DNA sequence: TGCGCCAGCAGCCAAGATCCAAGGACAGGGGGAGCCAAAAACATTCAGTACTTC.

This sequence joins TRBV4-2 and TRBJ2-7, with 11 bases that match TRBD1. The germline gives CDR1 LGHNA, CDR2 YNFKEQ. Unmatched junction bases numbered 7, after V lost 0 bases and J lost 6 bases. The CDR3 runs to 16 residues. CDR3 sequence: CASSQDPGTGGSEQYF. CDR3 in DNA: TGTGCCAGCAGCCAAGATCCCGGGACAGGGGGGTCCGAGCAGTACTTC.

The rearrangement joins TRBV9 to TRBJ1-1, with 10 positions matching TRBD1. The trim removed 3 bases at V and 4 bases at J, leaving 0 bases unmatched. Germline V CDR1 and CDR2: SGDLS, YYNGEE. The CDR3 runs 13 residues. DNA for the CDR3: TGTGCCAGCAGCGGGACAGGGGGCACTGAAGCTTTCTTT. Protein sequence: CASSGTGGTEAFF.

The genes are TRBV5-1 and TRBJ2-1, with 7 bases fitting TRBD1. In germline, CDR1 is SGHRS, CDR2 YFSETQ. The CDR3 runs to 16 residues. V lost 0 bases and J lost 0; bases outside the gene matches: 3. The CDR3 DNA reads TGCGCCAGCAGCTTGGGGGACAGCCTCTCCTACAATGAGCAGTTCTTC. Residues: CASSLGDSLSYNEQFF. The whole variable domain, filled in from reference TRBV5-1 and TRBJ2-1, reads KAGVTQTPRYLIKTRGQQVTLSCSPISGHRSVSWYQQTPGQGLQFLFEYFSETQRNKGNFPGRFSGRQFSNSRSEMNVSTLELGDSALYLCASSLGDSLSYNEQFFGPGTRLTVL.

The chain combines TRBV11-2 with TRBJ2-2; TRBD1 aligns across 8 bases. CDR3 length: 15 amino acids. Per the germline V gene, CDR1 is SGHAT and CDR2 is FQNNGV. V was pared by 3 bases and J by 5 bases, with 5 bases of the junction left unmatched. The chain's CDR3 is CASSLGRGQTGELFF. CDR3 bases: TGTGCCAGCAGCTTGGGCAGGGGGCAAACCGGGGAGCTGTTTTTT.

This clone was seen only a few times. The J gene is TRBJ2-1, the V gene TRBV5-1, with D possibly matching TRBD1 (5 bases). The V gene lost 0 bases and the J gene lost 8 bases, with 15 bases spanning the gap. Germline assignment: CDR1 SGHRS and CDR2 YFSETQ. The CDR3 extends over 15 amino acids. The CDR3 loop is CASSLAASGSDEQFF. The CDR3 coding sequence is TGCGCCAGCAGCTTGGCCGCCTCAGGGTCGGATGAGCAGTTCTTC.

This clone was picked up a small number of times. The chain carries TRBV2 and TRBJ2-1; perhaps TRBD1 as D (5 bases). Germline V gives CDR1 SNHLY, CDR2 FYNNEI. The CDR3 loop spans 15 amino acids. V was pared by 5 bases and J by 2 bases, with 13 bases between. CDR3 loop: CASSKGANPYNEQFF. The CDR3 nucleotides are TGTGCCAGCAGTAAAGGGGCCAATCCCTACAATGAGCAGTTCTTC.

This clone was observed a handful of times. The chain links TRBV4-1 to TRBJ2-5; D call uncertain. CDR3 size: 13 residues. Trimming cost V 9 bases and J 4 bases, with 15 bases left between them. In germline, CDR1 is MGHRA, CDR2 YSYEKL. DNA for the CDR3: TGCGCCAGTGCGATAATTACCCGAGAGACCCAGTACTTC. Its protein is CASAIITRETQYF.

V usage is TRBV6-1 and J usage is TRBJ2-7, with 10 bases lining up with TRBD1. From germline, CDR1 is MNHNS and CDR2 SASEGT. The CDR3 consists of 15 residues. After removal of 6 bases from V and 4 bases from J, the junction contained 9 bases not matched to a gene. Written as DNA, the CDR3 is TGTGCCAGCAGGCAAACCGGGACAGGGGCGTACGAGCAGTACTTC. It yields the protein CASRQTGTGAYEQYF.

V usage is TRBV14 and J usage is TRBJ2-7; weak D call: TRBD1 (5 bases). Per the germline V gene, CDR1 is SGHDN and CDR2 is FVKESK. The V and J ends lost 1 base and 7 bases respectively, with 11 bases between them. This CDR3 is 13 amino acids long. The CDR3 loop is CASSQAMGREQYF. As DNA, the CDR3 is TGTGCCAGCAGCCAAGCGATGGGGCGTGAGCAGTACTTC.

Points on this clone: Relative to the germline gene, one junction end is altered; a read error may explain this. This rearrangement joins TRBV2 to TRBJ1-6; D possibly corresponds to TRBD1 (6 bases). The V gene's germline CDR1 is SNHLY and CDR2 FYNNEI. The CDR3 covers 13 residues. CDR3 in amino acids: CASRTGQNSSLHF. In DNA, the CDR3 is TGTGCCAGCAGGACTGGACAGAATTCATCCCTCCACTTT.

The CDR3 loop reads CASSLNPGGAGETQYF. The CDR3 DNA follows: TGCGCCAGCAGCTTGAACCCCGGGGGGGCAGGGGAGACCCAGTACTTC. The V call is TRBV5-1, the J call TRBJ2-5; TRBD2 matches at 8 bases. V dropped 1 base and J dropped 5; count of bases not matched to a gene: 10. CDR1 is SGHRS and CDR2 is YFSETQ in the germline V gene. This CDR3 spans 16 amino acids. Full variable domain (rest looked up from reference TRBV5-1 and TRBJ2-5): KAGVTQTPRYLIKTRGQQVTLSCSPISGHRSVSWYQQTPGQGLQFLFEYFSETQRNKGNFPGRFSGRQFSNSRSEMNVSTLELGDSALYLCASSLNPGGAGETQYFGPGTRLLVL.

The chain is built from TRBV7-9 and TRBJ1-4; 7 nucleotides match TRBD1. Trimming at V came to 8 bases and at J to 3 bases, leaving 21 bases not matched to a gene. Germline V gene data show CDR1 as SEHNR and CDR2 as FQNEAQ (reference sequence). The CDR3 spans 19 residues. The CDR3 coding sequence is TGTGCCAGCCTCCGTACACAGGGAGGCCAAAGGGGGCCTAATGAAAAACTGTTTTTT. This codes for CASLRTQGGQRGPNEKLFF. The whole variable domain, remainder taken from reference TRBV7-9 and TRBJ1-4, is DTGVSQNPRHKITKRGQNVTFRCDPISEHNRLYWYRQTLGQGPEFLTYFQNEAQLEKSRLLSDRFSAERPKGSFSTLEIQRTEQGDSAMYLCASLRTQGGQRGPNEKLFFGSGTQLSVL.

The chain couples TRBV5-1 to TRBJ1-2, with 7 bases aligning to TRBD1. V was pared by 0 bases and J by 6 bases, with 5 bases of the junction left unmatched. The CDR3 is made up of 14 amino acids. Germline assignment: CDR1 SGHRS and CDR2 YFSETQ. The CDR3 DNA is TGCGCCAGCAGCTTGGTGTCAGGGGGGAATGGCTACACCTTC. Its translation: CASSLVSGGNGYTF.

This sequence joins TRBV7-2 and TRBJ2-7, with 11 bases aligning to TRBD2. This CDR3 is 15 amino acids long. Germline lookup yields CDR1 SGHTA and CDR2 FQGNSA. V was pared by 3 bases and J by 2 bases, with 3 bases of the junction left unmatched. Here the CDR3 DNA reads TGTGCCAGCAGCTTTTCTAGCGGGGGGCCCTACGAGCAGTACTTC. Residues: CASSFSSGGPYEQYF.

V is TRBV27 and J is TRBJ1-2, with D tentatively TRBD1 (5 bases). The CDR3 length is 14 residues. The V gene lost 6 bases and the J gene lost 8 bases, with 19 bases spanning the gap. CDR1 and CDR2 (germline): MNHEY, SMNVEV (reference sequence). The CDR3 sequence: CASRSQALPFGYTF. The CDR3 DNA follows: TGTGCCAGCAGATCACAGGCCCTGCCTTTCGGCTACACCTTC.

This chain links TRBV6-5 with TRBJ2-7, with 8 bases matching TRBD1. Germline CDR1 reads MNHEY; CDR2 reads SVGAGI. J was trimmed by 2 bases and V by 6 bases; bases with no gene match: 6. This CDR3 region has 14 residues. CDR3 sequence (DNA): TGTGCCAGCAGCCGGACAGGGTTTGCCTACGAGCAGTACTTC. This encodes CASSRTGFAYEQYF.

This chain links TRBV5-1 with TRBJ2-7; TRBD2 matches at 8 bases. Looked up from germline, CDR1 is SGHRS and CDR2 is YFSETQ. This CDR3 has 16 residues. After removal of 4 bases from V and 5 bases from J, the junction contained 14 bases not matched to a gene. The DNA for the CDR3 is TGCGCCAGCAGCCCGGACGTAGTAGCGGGGAAAAACGAGCAGTACTTC. Translating it yields CASSPDVVAGKNEQYF.

The V call is TRBV5-1, the J call TRBJ1-1, with TRBD1 as a possible D gene (5 bases). The CDR3 consists of 14 residues. Germline-derived CDR1 and CDR2 are SGHRS and YFSETQ. Trimming took off 0 bases at V and 4 bases at J, with 10 bases between the two ends. In nucleotides, the CDR3 is TGCGCCAGCAGCTTGGGGGGCGGGGGCACTGAAGCTTTCTTT. As protein: CASSLGGGGTEAFF. The full variable domain, its missing parts supplied by reference TRBV5-1 and TRBJ1-1, is KAGVTQTPRYLIKTRGQQVTLSCSPISGHRSVSWYQQTPGQGLQFLFEYFSETQRNKGNFPGRFSGRQFSNSRSEMNVSTLELGDSALYLCASSLGGGGTEAFFGQGTRLTVV.

The chain couples TRBV6-5 to TRBJ2-7, with D maybe TRBD1 (5 bases). The CDR3 covers 15 residues. Trimming stripped 4 bases from V and 0 bases from J, with 13 bases between. From germline, CDR1 is MNHEY and CDR2 SVGAGI. In nucleotides, the CDR3 is TGTGCCAGCAGTTGGGTGCAGGGTAGCTCCTACGAGCAGTACTTC. Translation gives CASSWVQGSSYEQYF.

The CDR3 nucleotides read TGTGCCAGCAGCGTAGCTGATGGGAGGGCGGACATTCAGTACTTC. Translated, it gives CASSVADGRADIQYF. The chain combines TRBV9 with TRBJ2-4; TRBD2 matches 7 bases. This CDR3 is 15 amino acids long. Germline V gene sequence: CDR1 SGDLS, CDR2 YYNGEE. Trimming removed 0 bases from V and 8 bases from J; junction bases left unmatched: 8.

This clone occurred once. The chain couples TRBV6-5 to TRBJ1-5; D possibly corresponds to TRBD1 (6 bases). This CDR3 has 15 amino acids. The ends were cut back, 3 bases at V and 5 bases at J, with 14 bases in the middle. The germline V gene encodes CDR1 MNHEY and CDR2 SVGAGI. CDR3 residues: CASSYGGRGHQPQHF. In nucleotides, the CDR3 is TGTGCCAGCAGTTATGGGGGCAGGGGTCATCAGCCCCAGCATTTT.

This chain connects TRBV7-9 to TRBJ2-3, with 9 bases lining up with TRBD1. J was trimmed by 2 bases and V by 2 bases; bases with no gene match: 5. The CDR3 has 16 amino acids. Germline CDR1 SEHNR, CDR2 FQNEAQ (reference sequence). The CDR3 loop reads CASSLKGQGPTDTQYF. CDR3 nucleotide sequence: TGTGCCAGCAGCTTAAAAGGACAGGGGCCCACAGATACGCAGTATTTT.